This T cell receptor (beta chain) is drawn from a study of blood T cell repertoires in COVID-19. Across the study: Italy, Spain and the United States were the sources of the convalescent and acute COVID-19 samples. Sources were T cells, B-cell-depleted T cells, or PBMCs; the material itself was cDNA or gDNA.

Cohorts were assigned according to the clinical history that participants reported. This clone was observed once. In the authors' methods: Estimates of nucleated cell counts were drawn from the amplification of reference gene primers. Only in-frame clones appear in the TCRdb table, and some are missing; sequencing was by immunoSEQ multiplex PCR. V, J and clone size derive from that table, while D and trimming were established from the DNA sequence. The sample has 250,000 to 350,000 clones; 75% to 90% are singletons. There are 15 residues in the CDR3. J was trimmed by 3 bases and V by 5 bases; bases with no gene match: 8. The germline gives CDR1 SGHAT, CDR2 FQNNGV.

V is TRBV11-2 and J is TRBJ1-1; 8 bases are a match to TRBD1. The TCR originated in a woman younger than 30 who had recovered from COVID-19. The sample taken for sequencing was PBMCs or T cells enriched from blood (not recorded which). CDR3 sequence reads: CASSPETGADTEAFF. The DNA of the CDR3 is TGTGCCAGCAGCCCTGAGACAGGGGCGGACACTGAAGCTTTCTTT.